This T cell receptor beta chain was found in a study of cytomegalovirus exposure and HLA in healthy donors. V lost 0 bases to trimming and J lost 4 bases, with 17 bases between them. Germline assignment: CDR1 SGHRS and CDR2 YFSETQ. This CDR3 comprises 16 residues. Researchers ran the PCR with 60 Vbeta and 13 Jbeta primers. TCRdb's copy holds only in-frame clones and misses some; the assay was immunoSEQ multiplex PCR. The sample records around 170,000 clones, over 75% being singletons. This clone was counted between two and nine times. The chain combines TRBV5-1 with TRBJ2-7, with D possibly TRBD2 on 7 matching bases. The sequenced sample consisted of PBMCs. The source is a woman aged 50 to 65 in good health and CMV-seropositive. The CDR3, as DNA: TGCGCCAGCAGCTTGGGTACGGGGGGCAGAGTGTACGAGCAGTACTTC. It encodes CASSLGTGGRVYEQYF.